Shown below are 2 T cell receptor beta chains from a single sample sequenced in a study of cytomegalovirus exposure and HLA in healthy donors. PCR employed 60 Vbeta and 13 Jbeta primers. Assay: immunoSEQ multiplex PCR; the TCRdb copy retains only in-frame clones and omits some. In the table there are 150,000 or so clones, roughly three quarters of which are singletons. Input material: PBMCs. The receptors shown here come from a man between 18 and 35 years old in good health and CMV-seropositive.

This sequence joins TRBV15 and TRBJ1-3; 8 positions agree with TRBD1. CDR3 length: 15 amino acids. With 0 bases clipped from V and 5 bases from J, the junction kept 3 bases outside the gene matches. The germline V gene encodes CDR1 LNHNV and CDR2 YYDKDF (reference sequence). CDR3 DNA sequence: TGTGCCACCAGCAGAGATGGGACAGGTCGAAACACCATATATTTT. Protein sequence: CATSRDGTGRNTIYF.

The V call is TRBV4-2, the J call TRBJ1-2, with D maybe TRBD1 (5 bases). Trimming removed 3 bases at V and 1 base at J, with 15 bases between. This CDR3 is 16 amino acids long. The V gene's germline CDR1 is LGHNA and CDR2 YNFKEQ. The CDR3 region is CASSQQDSTFNYGYTF. DNA for the CDR3: TGTGCCAGCAGCCAGCAAGACAGTACTTTTAACTATGGCTACACCTTC.